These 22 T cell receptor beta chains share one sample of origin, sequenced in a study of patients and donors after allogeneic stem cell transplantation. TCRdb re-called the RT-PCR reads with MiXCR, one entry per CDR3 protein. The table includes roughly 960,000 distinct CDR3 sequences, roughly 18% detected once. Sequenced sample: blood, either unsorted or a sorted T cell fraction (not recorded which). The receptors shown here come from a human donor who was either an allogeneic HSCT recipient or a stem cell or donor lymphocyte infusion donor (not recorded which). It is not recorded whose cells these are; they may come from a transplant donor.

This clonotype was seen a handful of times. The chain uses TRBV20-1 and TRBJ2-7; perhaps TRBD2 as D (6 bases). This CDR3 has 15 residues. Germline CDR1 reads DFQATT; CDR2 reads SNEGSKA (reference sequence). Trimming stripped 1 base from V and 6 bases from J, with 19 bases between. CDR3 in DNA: TGCAGTGCTAGAGCCGGGCGGACTAAGGCGGCCGAGCAGTACTTC. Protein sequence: CSARAGRTKAAEQYF.

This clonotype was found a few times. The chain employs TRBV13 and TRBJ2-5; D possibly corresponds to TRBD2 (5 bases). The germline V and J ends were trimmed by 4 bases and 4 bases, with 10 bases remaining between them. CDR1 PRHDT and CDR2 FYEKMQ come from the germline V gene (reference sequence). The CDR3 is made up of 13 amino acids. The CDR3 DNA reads TGTGCCAGCAGCTCCGCTAGCAGAGAGACCCAGTACTTC. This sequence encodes CASSSASRETQYF.

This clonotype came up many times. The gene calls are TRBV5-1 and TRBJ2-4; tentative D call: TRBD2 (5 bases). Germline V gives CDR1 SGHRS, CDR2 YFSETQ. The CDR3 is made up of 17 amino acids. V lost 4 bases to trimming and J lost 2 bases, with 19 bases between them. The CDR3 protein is CASSPRYGSETKNIQYF. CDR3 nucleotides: TGCGCCAGCAGCCCCCGGTATGGGAGCGAGACCAAAAACATTCAGTACTTC.

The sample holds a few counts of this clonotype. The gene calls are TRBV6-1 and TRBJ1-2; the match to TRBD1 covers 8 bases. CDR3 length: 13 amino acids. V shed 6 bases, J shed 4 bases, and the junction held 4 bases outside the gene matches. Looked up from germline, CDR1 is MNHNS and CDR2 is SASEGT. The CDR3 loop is CASRKTGVYGYTF. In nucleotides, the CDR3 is TGTGCCAGCAGGAAGACAGGGGTCTATGGCTACACCTTC.

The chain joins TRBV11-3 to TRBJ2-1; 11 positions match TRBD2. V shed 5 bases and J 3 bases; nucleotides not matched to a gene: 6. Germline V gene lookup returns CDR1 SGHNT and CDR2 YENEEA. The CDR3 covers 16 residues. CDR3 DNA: TGTGCCAGCAGCAAGACTAGCGGGGTTATCTACAATGAGCAGTTCTTC. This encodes CASSKTSGVIYNEQFF.

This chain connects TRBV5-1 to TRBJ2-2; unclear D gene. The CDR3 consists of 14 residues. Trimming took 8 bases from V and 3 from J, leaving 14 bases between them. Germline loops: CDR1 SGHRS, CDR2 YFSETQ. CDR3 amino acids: CASSSATDTGELFF. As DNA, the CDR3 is TGCGCCAGTTCCTCTGCCACGGACACCGGGGAGCTGTTTTTT.

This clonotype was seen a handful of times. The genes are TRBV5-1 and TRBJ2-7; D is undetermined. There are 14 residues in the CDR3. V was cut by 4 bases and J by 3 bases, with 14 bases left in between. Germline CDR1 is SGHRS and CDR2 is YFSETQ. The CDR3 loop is CASSLVWGNYEQYF. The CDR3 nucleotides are TGCGCCAGCAGCCTTGTGTGGGGAAACTACGAGCAGTACTTC.

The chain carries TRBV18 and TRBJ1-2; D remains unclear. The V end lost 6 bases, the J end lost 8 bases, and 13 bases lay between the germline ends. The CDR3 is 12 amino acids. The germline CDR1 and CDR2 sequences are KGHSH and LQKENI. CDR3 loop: CASSPYGVGYTF. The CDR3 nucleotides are TGTGCCAGCTCCCCCTATGGGGTCGGCTACACCTTC.

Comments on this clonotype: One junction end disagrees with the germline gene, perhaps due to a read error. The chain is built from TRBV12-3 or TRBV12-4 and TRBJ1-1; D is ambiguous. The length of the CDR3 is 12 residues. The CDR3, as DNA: TGTGTCAGCAGTGGGAGGAACACTGAAGCTTTCTTT. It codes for CVSSGRNTEAFF.

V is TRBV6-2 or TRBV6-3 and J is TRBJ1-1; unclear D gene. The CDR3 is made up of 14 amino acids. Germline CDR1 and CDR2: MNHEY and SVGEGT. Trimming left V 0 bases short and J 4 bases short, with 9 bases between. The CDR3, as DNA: TGTGCCAGCAGTTACTCGAGGGTTGCCACTGAAGCTTTCTTT. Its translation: CASSYSRVATEAFF.

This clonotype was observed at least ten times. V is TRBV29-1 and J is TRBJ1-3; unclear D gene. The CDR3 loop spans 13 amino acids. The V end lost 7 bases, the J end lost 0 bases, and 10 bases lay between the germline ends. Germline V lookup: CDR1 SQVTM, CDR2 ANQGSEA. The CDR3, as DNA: TGCAGCGCCGAGTCATACTCTGGAAACACCATATATTTT. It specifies CSAESYSGNTIYF.

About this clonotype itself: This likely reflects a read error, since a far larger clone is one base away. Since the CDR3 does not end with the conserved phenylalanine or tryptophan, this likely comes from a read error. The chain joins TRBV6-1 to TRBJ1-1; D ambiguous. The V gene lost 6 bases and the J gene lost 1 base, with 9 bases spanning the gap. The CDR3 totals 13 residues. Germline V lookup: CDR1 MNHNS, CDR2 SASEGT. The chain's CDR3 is CASRRTGNTEAFL. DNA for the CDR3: TGTGCCAGCAGAAGGACGGGGAACACTGAAGCTTTCCTT.

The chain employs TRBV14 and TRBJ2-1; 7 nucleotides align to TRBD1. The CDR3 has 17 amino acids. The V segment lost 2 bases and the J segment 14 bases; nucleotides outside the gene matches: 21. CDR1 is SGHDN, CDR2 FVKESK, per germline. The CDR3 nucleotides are TGTGCCAGCAGCCAATCGAGACCGGGCCTCCTATCCACAGGGGAGTTCTTC. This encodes CASSQSRPGLLSTGEFF.

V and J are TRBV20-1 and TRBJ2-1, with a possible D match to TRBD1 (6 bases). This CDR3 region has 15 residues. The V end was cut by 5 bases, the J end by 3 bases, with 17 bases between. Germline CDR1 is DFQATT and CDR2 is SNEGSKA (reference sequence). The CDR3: CSARDLKGVYNEQFF. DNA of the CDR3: TGCAGTGCTCGCGACCTAAAGGGGGTCTACAATGAGCAGTTCTTC.

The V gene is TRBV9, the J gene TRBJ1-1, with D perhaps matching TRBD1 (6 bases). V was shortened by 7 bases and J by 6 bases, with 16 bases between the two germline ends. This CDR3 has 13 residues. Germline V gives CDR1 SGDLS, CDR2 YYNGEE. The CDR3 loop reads CASQPGQGPEAFF. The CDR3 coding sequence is TGTGCCAGCCAGCCGGGACAAGGACCTGAAGCTTTCTTT. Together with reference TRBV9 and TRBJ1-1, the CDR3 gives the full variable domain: DSGVTQTPKHLITATGQRVTLRCSPRSGDLSVYWYQQSLDQGLQFLIQYYNGEERAKGNILERFSAQQFPDLHSELNLSSLELGDSALYFCASQPGQGPEAFFGQGTRLTVV.

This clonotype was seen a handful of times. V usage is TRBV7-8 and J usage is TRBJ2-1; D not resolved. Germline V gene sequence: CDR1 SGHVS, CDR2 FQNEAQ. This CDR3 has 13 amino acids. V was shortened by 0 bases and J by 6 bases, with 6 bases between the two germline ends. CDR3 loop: CASSLAAINEQFF. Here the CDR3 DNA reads TGTGCCAGCAGCTTAGCCGCCATCAATGAGCAGTTCTTC.

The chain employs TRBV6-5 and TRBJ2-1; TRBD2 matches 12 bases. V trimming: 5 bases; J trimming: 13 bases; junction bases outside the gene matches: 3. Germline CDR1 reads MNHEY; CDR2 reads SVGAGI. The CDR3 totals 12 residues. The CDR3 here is CASSRTSGDQFF. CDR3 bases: TGTGCCAGCAGTCGGACTAGCGGGGATCAGTTCTTC.

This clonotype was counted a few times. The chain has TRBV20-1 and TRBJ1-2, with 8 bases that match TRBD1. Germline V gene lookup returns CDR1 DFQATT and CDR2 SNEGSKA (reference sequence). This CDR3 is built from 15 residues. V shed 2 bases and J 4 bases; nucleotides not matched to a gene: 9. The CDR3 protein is CSARQPLGQVYGYTF. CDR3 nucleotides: TGCAGTGCTAGACAACCACTGGGACAGGTCTATGGCTACACCTTC.

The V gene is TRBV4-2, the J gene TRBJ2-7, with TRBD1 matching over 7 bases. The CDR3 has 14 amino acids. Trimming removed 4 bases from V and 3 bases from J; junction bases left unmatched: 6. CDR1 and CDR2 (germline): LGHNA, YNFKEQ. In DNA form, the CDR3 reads TGTGCCAGCAGCCGGAACAGGGGATTCTACGAGCAGTACTTC. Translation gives CASSRNRGFYEQYF.

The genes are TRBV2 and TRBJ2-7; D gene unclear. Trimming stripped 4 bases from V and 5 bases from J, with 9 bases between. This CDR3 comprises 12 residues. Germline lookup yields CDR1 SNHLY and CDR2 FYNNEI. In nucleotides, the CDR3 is TGTGCCAGCAGTGTGTTGGGTAACGAGCAGTACTTC. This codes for CASSVLGNEQYF.

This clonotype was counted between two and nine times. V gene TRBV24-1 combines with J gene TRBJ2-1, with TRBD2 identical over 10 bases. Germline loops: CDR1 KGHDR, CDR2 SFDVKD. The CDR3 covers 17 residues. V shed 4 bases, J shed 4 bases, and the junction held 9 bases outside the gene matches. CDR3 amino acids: CATSDLKREGGYNEQFF. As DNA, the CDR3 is TGTGCCACCAGTGACCTAAAGCGGGAGGGAGGGTACAATGAGCAGTTCTTC.

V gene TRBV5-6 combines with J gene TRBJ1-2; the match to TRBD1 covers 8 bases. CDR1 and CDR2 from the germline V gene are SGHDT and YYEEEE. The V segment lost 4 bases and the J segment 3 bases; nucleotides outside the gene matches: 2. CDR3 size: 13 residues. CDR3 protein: CASSMTGDYGYTF. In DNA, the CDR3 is TGTGCCAGCAGCATGACAGGGGACTATGGCTACACCTTC.